These 19 T cell receptor beta chains share one sample of origin, sequenced in a study of T cell responses to AZD1222 COVID-19 vaccine. Produced via immunoSEQ multiplex PCR; TCRdb's table is partial and in-frame only. The data contain about 130,000 clones, more than 90% of them seen just once; the ten biggest clones take up 0.85% to 1.2%. Sequencing used peripheral blood, obtained 28 days after the second AZD1222 dose. These receptors were obtained from an adult who received the AZD1222 COVID-19 vaccine.

This clone has only one observation. The V gene is TRBV11-3, the J gene TRBJ2-5; D unclear. Germline V lookup: CDR1 SGHNT, CDR2 YENEEA. The CDR3 is 13 residues long. With 3 bases removed from V and 5 bases from J, the gap between germline ends came to 10 bases. CDR3 protein: CASSFSRSETQYF. The CDR3 bases are TGTGCCAGCAGCTTCTCCAGGTCGGAGACCCAGTACTTC.

The V call is TRBV19, the J call TRBJ2-1, with 8 bases fitting TRBD2. CDR3 size: 12 residues. Germline lookup yields CDR1 LNHDA and CDR2 SQIVND (reference sequence). V shed 4 bases and J 9 bases; nucleotides not matched to a gene: 2. The CDR3 reads CASSTGGREQFF. The CDR3 DNA is TGTGCCAGTAGTACGGGGGGGCGTGAGCAGTTCTTC.

J is TRBJ2-2 and V is TRBV7-9; possibly TRBD1 for D (6 bases). Germline V gene data show CDR1 as SEHNR and CDR2 as FQNEAQ (reference sequence). The CDR3 is 15 amino acids. The V end lost 10 bases, the J end lost 0 bases, and 15 bases lay between the germline ends. CDR3 DNA sequence: TGTGCCACTCATTTGGGGGCCTCGAACACCGGGGAGCTGTTTTTT. This gives the protein CATHLGASNTGELFF.

The V and J genes are TRBV27 and TRBJ1-1; D is unclear. V lost 3 bases to trimming and J lost 3 bases, with 8 bases between them. This CDR3 has 13 residues. The germline gives CDR1 MNHEY, CDR2 SMNVEV (reference sequence). The DNA of the CDR3 is TGTGCCAGCAGTTTTCGCAGTTACACTGAAGCTTTCTTT. It translates to CASSFRSYTEAFF.

This chain links TRBV6-2 or TRBV6-3 with TRBJ2-1; 10 bases match TRBD2. J was trimmed by 5 bases and V by 2 bases; bases with no gene match: 9. The CDR3 totals 17 residues. Germline CDR1 reads MNHEY; CDR2 reads SVGEGT. The CDR3 DNA follows: TGTGCCAGCAGTTACACATTAGCGGGAGGCATCGACAATGAGCAGTTCTTC. Amino acids: CASSYTLAGGIDNEQFF.

This clone has a single count. The chain links TRBV2 to TRBJ2-5; no clear D. The germline V gene encodes CDR1 SNHLY and CDR2 FYNNEI. Trimming took off 2 bases at V and 7 bases at J, with 11 bases between the two ends. CDR3 length: 13 residues. Here the CDR3 DNA reads TGTGCCAGCAGTGAACGTGTACCTGGGACCCAGTACTTC. Residues: CASSERVPGTQYF. The variable domain in full, with the rest retrieved from reference TRBV2 and TRBJ2-5, is EPEVTQTPSHQVTQMGQEVILRCVPISNHLYFYWYRQILGQKVEFLVSFYNNEISEKSEIFDDQFSVERPDGSNFTLKIRSTKLEDSAMYFCASSERVPGTQYFGPGTRLLVL.

This chain joins TRBV25-1 and TRBJ2-2; 7 bases line up with TRBD2. CDR1 is MGHDK and CDR2 is SYGVNS in the germline V gene. This CDR3 is built from 16 residues. Trimming cost V 3 bases and J 1 base; bases outside gene matches: 5. CDR3 sequence (DNA): TGTGCCAGCAGTGATTTTGGGGGGGAGAACACCGGGGAGCTGTTTTTT. Encoded protein: CASSDFGGENTGELFF.

This clone was counted a single time. The chain employs TRBV6-5 and TRBJ2-1; D is undetermined. The CDR3 is made up of 14 amino acids. Trimming took off 0 bases at V and 4 bases at J, with 7 bases between the two ends. In germline, CDR1 is MNHEY, CDR2 SVGAGI. In DNA, the CDR3 is TGTGCCAGCAGTTACTCGGACGAGTACAATGAGCAGTTCTTC. It encodes CASSYSDEYNEQFF.

The rearrangement links TRBV30 to TRBJ1-5; D is undetermined. Per germline, CDR1 GTSNPN and CDR2 SVGIG (reference sequence). Trimming stripped 0 bases from V and 4 bases from J, with 7 bases between. This CDR3 is 13 amino acids long. This CDR3 is CAWSVDGNQPQHF. The DNA of the CDR3 is TGTGCCTGGAGTGTTGACGGGAATCAGCCCCAGCATTTT. Full variable domain (missing parts from reference TRBV30 and TRBJ1-5): SQTIHQWPATLVQPVGSPLSLECTVEGTSNPNLYWYRQAAGRGLQLLFYSVGIGQISSEVPQNLSASRPQDRQFILSSKKLLLSDSGFYLCAWSVDGNQPQHFGDGTRLSIL.

This rearrangement joins TRBV18 to TRBJ1-5; D ambiguous. The V gene lost 3 bases and the J gene lost 0 bases, with 9 bases spanning the gap. The CDR3 length is 15 residues. CDR1 is KGHSH, CDR2 LQKENI, per germline. The CDR3: CASSPPVSSNQPQHF. For the CDR3, the DNA is TGTGCCAGCTCACCCCCTGTGAGTAGCAATCAGCCCCAGCATTTT.

The chain links TRBV7-8 to TRBJ2-2, with 8 bases aligning to TRBD1. V lost 5 bases and J lost 3; bases outside the gene matches: 5. Germline CDR1 is SGHVS and CDR2 is FQNEAQ. This CDR3 is built from 15 residues. CDR3 amino acids: CASSTRTGYTGELFF. The CDR3, as DNA: TGTGCCAGCAGCACTAGGACAGGGTACACCGGGGAGCTGTTTTTT. The variable domain in full, with the rest retrieved from reference TRBV7-8 and TRBJ2-2, is GAGVSQSPRYKVAKRGQDVALRCDPISGHVSLFWYQQALGQGPEFLTYFQNEAQLDKSGLPSDRFFAERPEGSVSTLKIQRTQQEDSAVYLCASSTRTGYTGELFFGEGSRLTVL.

The gene calls are TRBV19 and TRBJ1-1; unclear D gene. Trimming left V 4 bases short and J 2 bases short, with 8 bases between. There are 13 residues in the CDR3. Germline V gene data show CDR1 as LNHDA and CDR2 as SQIVND (reference sequence). In DNA, the CDR3 is TGTGCCAGTAGTAAATCAGTTAACACTGAAGCTTTCTTT. Amino acids: CASSKSVNTEAFF.

This clone was seen only once. This chain joins TRBV2 and TRBJ2-2; no firm D call. V lost 5 bases and J lost 4, with 17 bases in between. This CDR3 region has 16 residues. CDR1 is SNHLY, CDR2 FYNNEI, per germline. CDR3 loop: CASSSAIIIGTGELFF. The CDR3 DNA follows: TGTGCCAGCAGTTCGGCGATCATTATTGGCACCGGGGAGCTGTTTTTT.

The V gene is TRBV19, the J gene TRBJ2-1; 7 bases fit TRBD2. V lost 6 bases, J lost 8 bases, and 7 bases stayed unmatched. The CDR3 loop spans 13 amino acids. The germline CDR1 and CDR2 sequences are LNHDA and SQIVND (reference sequence). CDR3 DNA: TGTGCCAGTAGATATGGGGAGGGGCATGAGCAGTTCTTC. Protein: CASRYGEGHEQFF.

CDR3 sequence (DNA): TGTGCCAGCAGCTTAGTACTAGTGGCCGGGGAGCTGTTTTTT. Translation: CASSLVLVAGELFF. The V and J genes are TRBV7-8 and TRBJ2-2; D may be TRBD2 (5 bases). In germline, CDR1 is SGHVS, CDR2 FQNEAQ. The V and J ends lost 1 base and 6 bases respectively, with 9 bases between them. CDR3 size: 14 residues.

In the case of this clone: An end of the junction does not agree with germline; a read error may underlie this. The V gene is TRBV7-3, the J gene TRBJ2-1; 7 bases fit TRBD2. This CDR3 contains 16 residues. Germline assignment: CDR1 SGHTA and CDR2 FQGTGA. CDR3 amino acids: CASSLTSSGSYNEQFF. The CDR3 bases are TGTGCCAGCAGCCTAACTTCTAGCGGTTCCTACAATGAGCAGTTCTTC.

The table lists this clone with many counts. The rearrangement uses TRBV7-9 and TRBJ1-2; 8 nucleotides agree with TRBD1. The V and J ends lost 7 bases and 0 bases, in that order; junction bases with no gene match: 4. Germline CDR1 and CDR2: SEHNR and FQNEAQ (reference sequence). The length of the CDR3 is 14 residues. CDR3 amino acids: CASTLQGANYGYTF. The CDR3 coding sequence is TGTGCCAGCACTCTACAGGGGGCTAACTATGGCTACACCTTC.

The rearrangement uses TRBV5-5 and TRBJ1-5; D call uncertain. V lost 2 bases and J 5 bases, leaving 14 bases between the germline ends. Germline V gene lookup returns CDR1 SGHKS and CDR2 YYEKEE (reference sequence). There are 15 residues in the CDR3. CDR3 sequence reads: CASSLEGFLYQPQHF. In nucleotides, the CDR3 is TGTGCCAGCAGCTTAGAGGGATTCTTGTATCAGCCCCAGCATTTT.

V and J are TRBV19 and TRBJ1-1, with TRBD1 matching 10 bases. The germline CDR1 and CDR2 sequences are LNHDA and SQIVND (reference sequence). This CDR3 contains 18 residues. Germline trimming cut 9 bases from V and 4 bases from J; bases unmatched to any gene: 20. CDR3 residues: CASMNPGQGSRSGTEAFF. The CDR3 bases are TGTGCCAGCATGAACCCGGGACAGGGGAGCCGTAGTGGCACTGAAGCTTTCTTT. The full variable domain, completed using reference TRBV19 and TRBJ1-1, is DGGITQSPKYLFRKEGQNVTLSCEQNLNHDAMYWYRQDPGQGLRLIYYSQIVNDFQKGDIAEGYSVSREKKESFPLTVTSAQKNPTAFYLCASMNPGQGSRSGTEAFFGQGTRLTVV.